The source of this T cell receptor (beta chain) is a study of blood T cells in healthy people across ages. Broader study findings: In long-lived donors, naive CD4+ cell counts and diversity exceeded those of aged donors. Per million T cells, TCR beta diversity dropped roughly linearly as age increased.

This CDR3 spans 14 amino acids. V dropped 4 bases and J dropped 1 base, with 7 bases sitting between them. Per germline, CDR1 SNHLY and CDR2 FYNNEI. This clonotype turned up a few times. Its antigen is undetermined. A J-beta primer mix and a sample-barcoded 5' primer were used in a second PCR of about 7 to 12 cycles. TCRdb analysed the 5' RACE reads with MiXCR anew, one entry per CDR3 protein. The sample records about 800,000 distinct CDR3 sequences, roughly 25% being singletons. The same data also went into a second study, on T cells of mothers and their children.

The sequenced sample consisted of blood. This chain connects TRBV2 to TRBJ2-2; TRBD1 is a possible D gene (5 bases). The source is a boy younger than 18 in good health. The CDR3, as DNA: TGTGCCAGCAGTGGGACACTGAACACCGGGGAGCTGTTTTTT. As protein: CASSGTLNTGELFF.